The clone carrying this TCR beta chain was seen more than once but under ten times. Its antigen is unidentified. This specimen comes from a study of human T cells and chemical hapten exposure. Across the study: For the roughly 23-week duration of the study, patients were given weekly doses of diphenylcyclopropenone on the scalp. On the upper back, patch tests were applied with 0.01% DPC and read at 6 days. Findings and limits, study-wide: The study found expanded TCRs formed significantly more large CDR3 similarity clusters than controls.

TCRdb reprocessed the RACE reads with MiXCR, giving one entry per CDR3 protein. The sample contains more than 100,000 distinct CDR3 sequences, roughly an eighth of which appear only once. Stated time point: patch test 1, 2 weeks after DPC sensitization. Documented treatment: therapeutic diphenylcyclopropenone sensitization with weekly scalp DPC. The template was total RNA from unfractionated whole blood. This clonotype was sampled from a man aged 18 to 29 with alopecia areata. Some clones in this sample may be carry-over from other donors' samples. Here the sequenced sample was whole blood, taken in connection with sensitization to the hapten diphenylcyclopropenone (DPC).

CDR3 in amino acids: CASSRTGSTGELFF. The CDR3 region has the DNA TGTGCCAGCAGCCGGACAGGGAGCACCGGGGAGCTGTTTTTT. The V gene is TRBV3-1, the J gene TRBJ2-2, with 8 nucleotides matching TRBD1. J lost 4 bases, V lost 4 bases, and 2 bases had no gene match. The CDR3 is 14 amino acids. Germline V gene data show CDR1 as LGHDT and CDR2 as YNNKEL (reference sequence).